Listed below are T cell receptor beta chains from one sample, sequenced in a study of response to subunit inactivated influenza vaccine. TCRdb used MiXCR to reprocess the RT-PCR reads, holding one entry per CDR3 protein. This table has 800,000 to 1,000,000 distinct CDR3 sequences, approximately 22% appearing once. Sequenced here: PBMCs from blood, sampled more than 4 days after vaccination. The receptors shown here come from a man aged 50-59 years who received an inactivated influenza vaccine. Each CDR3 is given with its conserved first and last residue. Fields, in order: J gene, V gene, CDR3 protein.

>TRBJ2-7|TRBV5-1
CASSLVGDEQYF
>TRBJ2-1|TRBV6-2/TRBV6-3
CASSYGTSADGFF
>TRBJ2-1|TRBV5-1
CASSPTSGGPENEQFF
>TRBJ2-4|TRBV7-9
CASKQGESIQYF
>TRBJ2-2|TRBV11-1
CASSSPPGLAGNTGELFF
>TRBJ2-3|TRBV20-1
CSARDPGLATDTQYF
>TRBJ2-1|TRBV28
CASSLGLVVYNEQFF
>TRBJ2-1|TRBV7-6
CASSSRDRGGHEQFF
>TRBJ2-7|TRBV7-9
CASSPTTGTGLYEQYF
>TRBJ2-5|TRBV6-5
CASSYSWGGGETQYF
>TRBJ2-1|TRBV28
CASSSRLNNEQFF
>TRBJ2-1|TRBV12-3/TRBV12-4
CASSFLYGGGDEQFF
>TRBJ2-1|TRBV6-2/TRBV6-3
CAVWNEQFF
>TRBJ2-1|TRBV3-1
CASSLYGGGASDEQFF
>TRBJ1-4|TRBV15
CATSRDRNGNEKLFF
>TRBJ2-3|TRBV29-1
CSVATSGALTDTQYF
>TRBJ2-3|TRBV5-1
CASSLSPSSGTDTQYF
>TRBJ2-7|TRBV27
CASSFDGTYEQYF
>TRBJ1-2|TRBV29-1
CSVLRTGRYGYTF
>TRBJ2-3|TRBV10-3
CAISEQTSTDTQYF